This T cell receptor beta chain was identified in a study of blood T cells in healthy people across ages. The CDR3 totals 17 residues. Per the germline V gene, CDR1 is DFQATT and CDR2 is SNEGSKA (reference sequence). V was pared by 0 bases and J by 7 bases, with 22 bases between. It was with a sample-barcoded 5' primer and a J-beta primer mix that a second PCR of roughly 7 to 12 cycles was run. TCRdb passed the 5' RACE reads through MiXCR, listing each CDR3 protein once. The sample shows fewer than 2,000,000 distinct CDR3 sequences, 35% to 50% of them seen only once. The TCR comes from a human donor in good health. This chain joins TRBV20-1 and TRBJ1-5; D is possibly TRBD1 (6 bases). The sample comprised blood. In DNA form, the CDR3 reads TGCAGTGCTAGAGATCTACCCCGGGGGAGGGGGAACCAGCCCCAGCATTTT. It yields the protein CSARDLPRGRGNQPQHF.